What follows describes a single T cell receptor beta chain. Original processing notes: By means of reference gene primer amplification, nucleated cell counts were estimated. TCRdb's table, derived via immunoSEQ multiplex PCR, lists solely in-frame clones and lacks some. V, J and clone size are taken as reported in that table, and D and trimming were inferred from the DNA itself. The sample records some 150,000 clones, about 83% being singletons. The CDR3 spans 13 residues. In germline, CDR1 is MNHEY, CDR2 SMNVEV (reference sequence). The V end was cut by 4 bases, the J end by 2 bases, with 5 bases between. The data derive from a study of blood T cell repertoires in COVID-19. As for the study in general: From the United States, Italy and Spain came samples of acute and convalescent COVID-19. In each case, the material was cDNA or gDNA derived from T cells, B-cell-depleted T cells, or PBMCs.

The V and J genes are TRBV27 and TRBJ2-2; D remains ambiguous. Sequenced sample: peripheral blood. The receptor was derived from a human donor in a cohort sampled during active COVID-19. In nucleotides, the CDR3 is TGTGCCAGCAGTTCCTACAACACCGGGGAGCTGTTTTTT. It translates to CASSSYNTGELFF.